Listed below are T cell receptor beta chains from one sample, sequenced in a study of cytomegalovirus exposure and HLA in healthy donors. Repertoires were generated with immunoSEQ multiplex PCR, while TCRdb's copy carries only in-frame clones and drops some. Here the sample spans about 130,000 clones, roughly 84% being singletons. Sample: PBMCs. These receptors were obtained from a girl aged 2 to 10 in good health and CMV-seronegative. Each CDR3 is given with its conserved first and last residue. The D gene is left open where the match is weak. Rows give clone size only sometimes, using once, few, many, or a class for an expanded clone.

clone_size j_call v_call d_call cdr3_aa cdr3_nt
. TRBJ2-3 TRBV6-1 . CASSPYRAVDNTQYF TGTGCCAGCAGTCCCTACAGGGCCGTAGACAATACGCAGTATTTT
once TRBJ2-7 TRBV10-2 TRBD1 CASSRDSSYEQYF TGCGCCAGCAGCCGGGACAGCTCATACGAGCAGTACTTC
. TRBJ2-2 TRBV27 . CASSHYANTGELFF TGTGCCAGCAGTCACTACGCGAACACCGGGGAGCTGTTTTTT
. TRBJ2-2 TRBV6-1 TRBD1 CASSEGQGYTGELFF TGTGCCAGCAGTGAAGGACAGGGGTACACCGGGGAGCTGTTTTTT
. TRBJ1-2 TRBV29-1 TRBD1 CSVVGGTGVGYGYTF TGCAGCGTTGTGGGGGGGACAGGGGTCGGCTATGGCTACACCTTC
. TRBJ2-3 TRBV5-4 TRBD2 CASSPSGRRADTQYF TGTGCCAGCAGCCCCAGCGGGAGACGGGCAGATACGCAGTATTTT
. TRBJ2-2 TRBV9 TRBD2 CASGPTSLNTGELFF TGTGCCAGTGGTCCGACTAGCTTGAACACCGGGGAGCTGTTTTTT
. TRBJ2-3 TRBV2 . CASSEIWADTQYF TGTGCCAGCAGTGAAATCTGGGCGGATACGCAGTATTTT
. TRBJ1-4 TRBV6-1 TRBD1 CAMSTGEHEKLFF TGTGCCATGAGCACAGGGGAACATGAAAAACTGTTTTTT
. TRBJ1-1 TRBV7-9 . CASSQSGNTEAFF TGTGCCAGCAGCCAGTCGGGGAACACTGAAGCTTTCTTT
. TRBJ2-1 TRBV10-1 TRBD1 CASRPGQGENEQFF TGCGCCAGCAGGCCTGGACAGGGGGAAAATGAGCAGTTCTTC
. TRBJ1-2 TRBV4-1 TRBD1 CASSPPRQGQSTGYTF TGCGCCAGCAGCCCCCCCCGACAGGGCCAATCGACTGGCTACACCTTC
. TRBJ1-3 TRBV11-2 TRBD1 CASSQTQGAGNTIYF TGTGCCAGCAGCCAAACACAGGGGGCTGGAAACACCATATATTTT
. TRBJ2-1 TRBV4-2 TRBD1 CASSQTGGINEQFF TGTGCCAGCAGCCAAACAGGGGGCATCAATGAGCAGTTCTTC
. TRBJ1-1 TRBV7-2 . CASSLEMANTEAFF TGTGCCAGCAGCTTAGAGATGGCGAACACTGAAGCTTTCTTT
. TRBJ2-1 TRBV6-5 . CASSRRRLGDEQFF TGTGCCAGCAGCCGTCGTCGGCTGGGCGATGAGCAGTTCTTC
few TRBJ2-1 TRBV5-1 TRBD1 CASSLGTAYNEQFF TGCGCCAGCAGCCTCGGGACAGCCTACAATGAGCAGTTCTTC
. TRBJ1-3 TRBV6-6 . CASRNTDLSGNTIYF TGTGCCAGCAGAAATACAGATCTCTCTGGAAACACCATATATTTT
few TRBJ2-1 TRBV5-1 TRBD2 CASEGLAGANEQFF TGCGCCAGCGAAGGACTAGCGGGAGCGAATGAGCAGTTCTTC
. TRBJ2-7 TRBV29-1 TRBD2 CSAGREGREQYF TGCAGCGCCGGGAGGGAAGGGCGCGAGCAGTACTTC
. TRBJ2-1 TRBV4-2 TRBD2 CASSLVAGNIYNEQFF TGTGCCAGCAGCCTAGTAGCGGGGAATATCTACAATGAGCAGTTCTTC
. TRBJ1-4 TRBV6-6 TRBD1 CASSYKVQGEVKLFF TGTGCCAGCAGTTACAAGGTACAGGGGGAGGTGAAACTGTTTTTT
. TRBJ1-5 TRBV5-1 . CASSRAGRSDQPQHF TGCGCCAGCAGCAGGGCCGGGAGGAGTGATCAGCCCCAGCATTTT
. TRBJ2-7 TRBV27 TRBD1 CASSPGQGAVSYEQYF TGTGCCAGCAGTCCCGGACAGGGGGCCGTCTCCTACGAGCAGTACTTC
. TRBJ1-4 TRBV4-1 TRBD1 CASSHYGTGIEKLFF TGCGCCAGCAGCCATTACGGGACAGGGATTGAAAAACTGTTTTTT
few TRBJ2-2 TRBV2 . CASRNTGELFF TGTGCCAGCCGGAACACCGGGGAGCTGTTTTTT
few TRBJ2-7 TRBV6-1 TRBD1 CASSEEGWGQGLYEQYF TGTGCCAGCAGTGAAGAGGGTTGGGGACAGGGGCTCTACGAGCAGTACTTC
. TRBJ2-5 TRBV7-2 TRBD2 CASSLGGFAGGETQYF TGTGCCAGCAGCTTAGGGGGGTTCGCGGGAGGAGAGACCCAGTACTTC
. TRBJ1-1 TRBV18 . CASSTGNEAFF TGTGCCAGCTCGACCGGGAATGAAGCTTTCTTT
. TRBJ2-3 TRBV4-1 TRBD2 CASSQEGGTLTDTQYF TGCGCCAGCAGCCAAGAGGGAGGGACTCTCACAGATACGCAGTATTTT
. TRBJ1-5 TRBV7-9 TRBD1 CASSQDRDYINQPQHF TGTGCCAGCAGCCAAGACAGGGATTATATCAATCAGCCCCAGCATTTT
. TRBJ2-3 TRBV29-1 TRBD1 CSVDGQGATDTQYF TGCAGCGTTGATGGGCAGGGGGCCACAGATACGCAGTATTTT
. TRBJ2-7 TRBV4-3 . CASSRDSRGSPHEQYF TGCGCCAGCAGCCGGGATAGTCGGGGATCCCCCCACGAGCAGTACTTC
. TRBJ1-1 TRBV27 . CASSPGQQNTEAFF TGTGCCAGCAGTCCCGGACAGCAGAACACTGAAGCTTTCTTT
. TRBJ2-2 TRBV7-9 TRBD1 CASSPRDRNTGELFF TGTGCCAGCAGCCCTCGGGACAGGAACACCGGGGAGCTGTTTTTT
. TRBJ2-3 TRBV5-1 TRBD2 CASSSQAGSTDTQYF TGCGCCAGCAGCTCACAAGCGGGGAGCACAGATACGCAGTATTTT
. TRBJ1-4 TRBV19 . CASTPRRGGNEKLFF TGTGCCAGTACCCCCCGCAGGGGCGGTAATGAAAAACTGTTTTTT
. TRBJ2-3 TRBV4-1 . CASSPIQVSSTDTQYF TGCGCCAGCAGCCCGATACAGGTATCTAGCACAGATACGCAGTATTTT
. TRBJ1-1 TRBV5-6 TRBD1 CASGESGGRIAFF TGTGCCAGCGGCGAATCAGGGGGCCGAATAGCTTTCTTT
once TRBJ2-3 TRBV9 TRBD2 CASSVGSTSGGSMRTQYF TGTGCCAGCAGCGTAGGGTCTACTAGCGGGGGCTCCATGAGGACGCAGTATTTT
. TRBJ2-2 TRBV4-3 . CASSQLVVNTGELFF TGCGCCAGCAGCCAGCTAGTAGTTAACACCGGGGAGCTGTTTTTT